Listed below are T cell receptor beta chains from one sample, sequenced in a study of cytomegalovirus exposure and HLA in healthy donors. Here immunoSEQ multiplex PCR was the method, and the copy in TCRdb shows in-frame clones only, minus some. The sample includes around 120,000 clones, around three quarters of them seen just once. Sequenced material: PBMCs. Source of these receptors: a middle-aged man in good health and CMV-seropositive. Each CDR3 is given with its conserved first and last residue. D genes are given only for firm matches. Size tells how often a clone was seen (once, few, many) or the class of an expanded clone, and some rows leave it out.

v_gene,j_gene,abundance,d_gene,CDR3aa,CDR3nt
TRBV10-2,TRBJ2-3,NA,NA,CASSERTPGRKDTQYF,TGCGCCAGCAGTGAGAGAACCCCAGGGCGAAAGGATACGCAGTATTTT
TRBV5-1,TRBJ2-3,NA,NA,CASSLDSGKDTQYF,TGCGCCAGCAGCTTGGATTCAGGGAAAGATACGCAGTATTTT
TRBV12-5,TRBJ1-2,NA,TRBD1,CASGWETGEGPTF,TGTGCTAGTGGTTGGGAGACAGGGGAGGGACCCACCTTC
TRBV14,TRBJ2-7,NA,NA,CASSQSPSKLTYEQYF,TGTGCCAGCAGCCAATCTCCAAGTAAACTTACCTACGAGCAGTACTTC
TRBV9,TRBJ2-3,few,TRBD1,CASSERLTGGRSDTQYF,TGTGCCAGCAGCGAGAGGTTGACAGGGGGCAGGTCAGATACGCAGTATTTT
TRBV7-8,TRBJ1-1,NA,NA,CASSQGDIRHFF,TGTGCCAGCAGCCAAGGGGACATCCGACACTTCTTT
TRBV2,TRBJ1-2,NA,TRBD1,CASSLTGMMGYGYTF,TGTGCCAGCAGTCTGACAGGGATGATGGGATATGGCTACACCTTC
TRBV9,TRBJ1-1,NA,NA,CASSVTSLAGNTEAFF,TGTGCCAGCAGCGTAACCTCCTTAGCCGGAAACACTGAAGCTTTCTTT
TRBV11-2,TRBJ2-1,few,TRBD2,CASSATSGRANEQFF,TGTGCCAGCAGCGCCACTAGCGGGAGGGCGAATGAGCAGTTCTTC
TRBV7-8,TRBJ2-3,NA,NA,CASSPSGTRGDTQYF,TGTGCCAGCAGCCCCTCAGGGACTCGGGGAGATACGCAGTATTTT
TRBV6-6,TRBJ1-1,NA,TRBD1,CASTLGQGASEAFF,TGTGCCAGCACCCTCGGACAGGGGGCGTCTGAAGCTTTCTTT
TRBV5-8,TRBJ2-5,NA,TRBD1,CASSRGQDLTQETQYF,TGTGCCAGCAGCCGTGGACAGGACCTTACCCAAGAGACCCAGTACTTC
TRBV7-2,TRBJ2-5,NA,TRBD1,CASSRDRETGETQYF,TGTGCCAGCAGCCGAGACAGGGAAACGGGAGAGACCCAGTACTTC
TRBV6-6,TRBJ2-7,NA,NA,CASSYGQLYEQYF,TGTGCCAGCAGTTACGGACAACTGTACGAGCAGTACTTC
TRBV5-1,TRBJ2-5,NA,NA,CASSLVGLTETQYF,TGCGCCAGCAGCTTGGTTGGCTTAACAGAGACCCAGTACTTC
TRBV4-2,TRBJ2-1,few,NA,CASSQEGAAAGRNEQFF,TGTGCCAGCAGCCAAGAAGGTGCGGCAGCCGGCCGTAATGAGCAGTTCTTC
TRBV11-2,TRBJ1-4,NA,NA,CASSFIPNEKLFF,TGTGCCAGCAGCTTTATCCCTAATGAAAAACTGTTTTTT
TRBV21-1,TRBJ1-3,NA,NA,CASGKATGEQGPHSGNTIYF,TGTGCCAGCGGCAAAGCGACGGGAGAACAAGGACCTCACTCTGGAAACACCATATATTTT